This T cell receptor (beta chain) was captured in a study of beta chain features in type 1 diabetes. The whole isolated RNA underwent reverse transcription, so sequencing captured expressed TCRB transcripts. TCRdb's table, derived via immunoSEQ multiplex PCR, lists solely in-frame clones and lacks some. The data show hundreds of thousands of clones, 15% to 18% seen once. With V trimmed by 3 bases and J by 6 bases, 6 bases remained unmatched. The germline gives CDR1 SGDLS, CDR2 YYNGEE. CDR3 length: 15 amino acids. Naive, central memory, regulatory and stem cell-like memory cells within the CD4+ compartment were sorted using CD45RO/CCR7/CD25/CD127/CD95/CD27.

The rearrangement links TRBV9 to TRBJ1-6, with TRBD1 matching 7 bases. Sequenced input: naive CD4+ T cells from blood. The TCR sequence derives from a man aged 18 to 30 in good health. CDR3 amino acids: CASSAEQGINSPLHF. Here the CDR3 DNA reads TGTGCCAGCAGCGCCGAACAGGGGATTAATTCACCCCTCCACTTT.